This TCR beta chain emerged from a study of blood T cell repertoires in COVID-19. The wider study: The United States, Italy and Spain supplied acute and convalescent COVID-19 samples. PBMCs, B-cell-depleted T cells, or T cells provided the cDNA or gDNA that made up the material.

Methods used by the authors: Amplification with reference gene primers provided the estimates of nucleated cell counts. Data came from immunoSEQ multiplex PCR; TCRdb stores just in-frame clones and leaves some out. That table is the source of V, J and clone size, and D and trimming were worked out from the DNA. This sample has roughly 570,000 clones; roughly 89% occur once, and the top ten carry under 8.5%. Recruited during active infection, patients (from Seattle) were subsequently followed longitudinally. V was trimmed by 2 bases and J by 11 bases, leaving 10 bases between them. This CDR3 has 13 amino acids. Germline CDR1 is MDHEN and CDR2 is SYDVKM.

The chain employs TRBV28 and TRBJ1-6, with D possibly matching TRBD1 (5 bases). The sequence was collected from a woman in her fifties or sixties with COVID-19, enrolled during active disease. Sequencing input: peripheral blood. The CDR3 is CASSLQAGPPLHF. The CDR3 region has the DNA TGTGCCAGCAGTTTACAGGCAGGGCCACCCCTCCACTTT.